The T cell receptor (beta chain) under discussion was sequenced for a study of cytomegalovirus exposure and HLA in healthy donors (dated by TCRdb to 2015 to 2018). Background on the whole study: An earlier analysis of more than 550 of the donors reported 250 to 300 Gb of sequence data and around 110 million unique TCR beta sequences obtained from roughly 180 million T cells. An early release covering roughly 600 HLA-typed donors comprised around 300 gigabases of sequencing data and 85 million to 100 million unique TCR sequences. Of the roughly 390 genotyped donors, approximately 81% were placed in the genetic ancestry cluster associated with self-reported Caucasian donors. The study aimed to test whether cataloging public T cell receptors could reveal signatures of past pathogen exposure. The study profiled the T cell repertoires of 500 to 800 subjects by immunosequencing and related them to cytomegalovirus serostatus. Besides the first cohort of around 700 subjects, a separate validation cohort made up of 95 to 150 different subjects was used. To predict cytomegalovirus infection status, the study brought together high-throughput TCR immunosequencing, statistical association of individual TCRs with disease status, and machine learning. In a later analysis, previously published TCR beta repertoires from several hundred donors were re-analyzed and high-resolution HLA genotyping was added so that TCR occurrence patterns could be studied. The later analysis used no new phenotypic data to find candidate immune exposures, relying instead on TCR beta sequences and their occurrence across donors. In an earlier analysis of a few hundred of the donors, high-throughput TCR beta sequencing was used to judge whether each TCR beta V gene segment behaved as functional or pseudogenic. Donor age, sex, ethnicity and CMV serostatus were collected together with the repertoire data. A later genetic analysis took genome-wide SNP genotypes for about 55% of the 666 donors and used that subset as a discovery cohort. Every repertoire in the discovery cohort had been generated on one and the same sequencing platform. HLA typing covered class I and class II loci at four-digit resolution. The number of donors typed differed by locus, with roughly 620-640 for A, B, C, DRB1 and DQB1, approximately 500 for DQA1, approximately 580 for DPA1, and approximately 470 for DPB1. Roughly 5 DR-DQ haplotypes were handled as single units for association and clustering, since linkage in the cohort was strong. Among around 400 genotyped donors of the cohort, an average of around 250,000 unique TCR beta nucleotide sequences was sequenced per donor, of which about 20% were non-productive.

Including the terminal cysteine and phenylalanine, the CDR3 comprises 15 residues. The entry retains the CDR3 DNA only, 45 bases that are in frame from base 1. According to the germline V gene, CDR1 reads MNHNS and CDR2 reads SASEGT. V is trimmed back by 6 bases and J by 3 bases, and the junction contains 10 bases that no gene match accounts for. The paper's findings and limits, for the study overall: According to a later analysis, most CMV-associated TCR beta chains appeared to be HLA-restricted, and the HLA associations seemed to be driven largely by CMV exposure. In a later analysis, several top co-occurrence clusters were reported to appear linked to parvovirus B19, influenza, CMV and Epstein-Barr virus. While some public TCRs were present in many individuals, most TCR sequences turned up only very rarely across donors. The sequencing pipeline was judged likely to have produced a cluster of highly shared sequence variants as a technical artifact. Sequencing depth was assumed to be roughly uniform across donors in the presence/absence analyses, though that assumption may not hold. Assigning TCR associations to individual alleles was difficult when HLA alleles, especially DR and DQ, strongly co-occurred. A later analysis found that HLA-associated TCR beta chains were more clonally expanded and had lower generation probabilities than equally common non-associated chains. Only TCR beta chains were sequenced in this cohort, and the absence of alpha or paired-chain data limited detectable features. According to a later analysis, TCR association rates differed among HLA loci, with DRB1 alleles showing the most associated TCRs and HLA-C alleles showing the fewest. A few of the identified cytomegalovirus-associated TCR beta chains were confirmed in vitro to be specific for cytomegalovirus antigens. Because counts were too low, more than 15 rarely observed V segments, including chromosome 9 orphons, were left out of the earlier analysis of 500 to 750 of the donors. A further reported finding was that TCR beta sequences accurately predicted the HLA-A and HLA-B alleles for most subjects in the first cohort. V-gene and J-gene trimming of TCR beta chains was associated with a missense DCLRE1C variant in a later genetic analysis, and the association was replicated in an independent cohort. A later analysis associated roughly 17,000 TCR beta sequences with specific HLA alleles at a false discovery rate of 0.05. In both the original and validation cohorts, the classifier was reported to diagnose cytomegalovirus status with high specificity and sensitivity. Because HLA typing was unavailable for some donors at each locus, only the typed subset was used in association tests. In an earlier analysis of approximately 590 of the donors, most TCR beta V segments were observed in productive rearrangements about 87% or about 30% of the time, broadly matching IMGT annotations. Some IMGT-functional V segments, including TRBV6-2 and TRBV6-3, could not be told apart with the 87-base-pair reads, so those segments were excluded. A total of 150 to 200 TCR beta chains were listed by the study as associated with cytomegalovirus. A later genetic analysis reported fewer N-insertions in productive TCRs among donors in an Asian-associated ancestry cluster than the roughly 670-donor mean. According to the authors, the approach could potentially be generalized to other disease states and immunological phenotypes. CMV serostatus was the only immune exposure information available for the cohort. Correlated functional status among segregating V segments might reflect linkage disequilibrium, but an unknown experimental factor could not be ruled out.

The cohort comprised around 690 healthy bone marrow donors. At the time of sampling, all cohort members were nominally healthy, though unrecorded immune exposures were likely present. The donor tested CMV seropositive and was one of the 289 seropositive cohort members. Every donor gave a peripheral blood sample, and the peripheral blood mononuclear cells from that sample were used for TCR beta sequencing. Genomic DNA extraction from the blood cell samples was performed with the Qiagen DNeasy Blood Extraction Kit. The library was obtained by the immunoSEQ multiplex PCR assay. For the multiplex PCR, a mixture combining 60 forward primers for TCR Vbeta segments and 13 reverse primers for TCR Jbeta segments was used. The CDR3 region of rearranged TCR beta genes was amplified from genomic DNA with a multiplex PCR assay. On the Illumina HiSeq System, the amplified TCR beta libraries were sequenced as 87-base-pair reads. The authors processed their data as follows. A later analysis counted about 76 million unique TCR beta chains across the 640 or so repertoires, and 9.5 million to 11 million of these chains were shared by at least two donors. Raw reads were error-corrected and collapsed into unique sequences by a nearest-neighbor algorithm in which closely related sequences were merged to remove PCR and sequencing errors. CDR3 sequences were aligned to IMGT reference sequences to assign V, D and J gene segments. For a sequence to be retained, a match of at least six nucleotides was required to both a V gene segment and a J gene segment. Rearrangements were called productive when the CDR3 lacked stop codons and stayed in frame with V and J; all others were non-productive. CDR3 was defined according to IMGT convention as the region running from the second conserved V-encoded cysteine to the conserved J-encoded phenylalanine. Sequences without an unambiguous match to a single V gene segment were excluded from the earlier analysis of several hundred of the donors. An earlier analysis of several hundred of the donors called V segments functional above 56.7% productive rearrangements and segregating when the between-donor standard deviation exceeded 5%. A statistical classification framework was built for diagnosing cytomegalovirus status from the catalog of TCR beta chain sequences. In a later analysis, V and J genes were assigned by comparing TCR nucleotide sequences against IMGT/GENE-DB human TR gene sequences. A later analysis assigned CDR3 sequences and most-parsimonious VDJ recombination scenarios with the TCRdist pipeline. In a later analysis, each TCR beta chain was defined by its CDR3 amino acid sequence together with its V-gene family, and reads lacking a unique V-gene family were excluded. A later analysis removed 550 to 650 highly shared, low-generation-probability nucleotide sequences to deal with suspected cross-contamination and a sequencing artifact. For each public chain, a later analysis derived a clonal expansion index from normalized ranks of inferred template counts within each repertoire. In a later analysis, generation probabilities were computed using a VDJ recombination model fitted to out-of-frame rearrangements, and the results were checked against IGoR. Hypergeometric tests were used in a later analysis to score TCR-TCR, TCR-HLA and TCR-CMV co-occurrence, with a repertoire-size bias correction applied to the TCR pairs. False discovery rates were estimated in a later analysis by permuting HLA or CMV assignments 20 times. A later analysis grouped co-occurring TCRs with DBSCAN, adding TCRdist sequence similarity when clustering within HLA-allele-positive subsets. Co-occurrence clustering excluded repertoires with fewer than 30,000 or more than 120,000 public chains, plus five with anomalous nucleotide sharing. TCRdb stores this immuneACCESS table with in-frame sequences only. Part of the clones is absent; in the studies checked, under half of the shortfall reflects unresolved V genes, and no reason is known for the rest. V and J calls and clone size follow that table, whereas D and trimming were derived from the DNA. This sample holds around 64,000 clones; approximately 74% were observed only once. The ten most abundant clones make up approximately 21% of the sample.

This clone has just one count. Its cognate antigen has yet to be identified. No qualities accompany the bases; no much larger clone lies one base away. The TCR sequence derives from a woman aged 25-40 years in good health and CMV-seropositive. The sample was PBMCs. This sequence uses TRBV6-1 and TRBJ1-2; TRBD1 fits 7 bases in the junction. The nucleotide sequence reads as follows: TGTGCCAGCAGGGAGGGACAGTCGGTTTACTATGGCTACACCTTC. Its protein product is CASREGQSVYYGYTF.